The clone carrying this T cell receptor beta chain occurred a few times. Its antigen is currently unknown. V dropped 3 bases and J dropped 3; count of bases not matched to a gene: 6. This CDR3 is 15 amino acids long. Per germline, CDR1 DFQATT and CDR2 SNEGSKA (reference sequence). The entry originates in a study of T cell responses to AZD1222 COVID-19 vaccine. Profiling relied on immunoSEQ multiplex PCR, and the TCRdb table lists in-frame clones only, not all of them. The sample holds roughly 120,000 clones; about 86% are singletons and the top ten take 3%. Broader study findings: Reportedly, close to half of spike-specific TCRs are directed against unmutated variant regions. Spike-specific TCR depth and breadth grew after two AZD1222 doses.

This chain links TRBV20-1 with TRBJ1-5; 9 bases are shared with TRBD1. The TCR sequence derives from an adult who received the AZD1222 COVID-19 vaccine. The starting material was peripheral blood, obtained 28 days after the second AZD1222 dose. CDR3 DNA: TGCAGTGCTAGTGGGGGGACAGGGAACAATCAGCCCCAGCATTTT. This translates into CSASGGTGNNQPQHF.